This TCR beta chain is drawn from a study of vaccination effects on CD4 cells after COVID-19. Study-wide points: Clones arising from infection and from vaccination showed marked clonal contraction late after vaccination.

Regarding this clone: What it binds is unknown.

Profiling relied on immunoSEQ multiplex PCR, and the TCRdb table lists in-frame clones only, not all of them. The table includes 30,000 to 35,000 clones, just over 70% detected once. Sequencing was preceded by expansion of antigen-specific CD4+ T cells with viral peptide pools in the ViraFEST assay. It was after approximately 11 days of culture that CD4+ T cells were isolated. The person was diagnosed with PCR-confirmed SARS-CoV-2 infection between March and December 2020. With around 9.4 ug/ml peptides and around 10 IU/ml IL-2, over 1.5 million PBMC per well were cultured. Per the germline V gene, CDR1 is SGHVS and CDR2 is FQNEAQ. This CDR3 contains 15 residues. Between the trimmed V and J ends, which lost 5 bases and 3 bases, there was a span of 13 bases.

The gene calls are TRBV7-8 and TRBJ1-4; D not resolved. The sequence was collected from a human donor who had a prior SARS-CoV-2 infection. Sequenced material: CD4+ T cells from PBMCs cultured with a peptide pool, taken before COVID-19 vaccination. This CDR3 reads CASSAMGRANEKLFF. In nucleotides, the CDR3 is TGTGCCAGCAGCGCAATGGGGAGGGCTAATGAAAAACTGTTTTTT.